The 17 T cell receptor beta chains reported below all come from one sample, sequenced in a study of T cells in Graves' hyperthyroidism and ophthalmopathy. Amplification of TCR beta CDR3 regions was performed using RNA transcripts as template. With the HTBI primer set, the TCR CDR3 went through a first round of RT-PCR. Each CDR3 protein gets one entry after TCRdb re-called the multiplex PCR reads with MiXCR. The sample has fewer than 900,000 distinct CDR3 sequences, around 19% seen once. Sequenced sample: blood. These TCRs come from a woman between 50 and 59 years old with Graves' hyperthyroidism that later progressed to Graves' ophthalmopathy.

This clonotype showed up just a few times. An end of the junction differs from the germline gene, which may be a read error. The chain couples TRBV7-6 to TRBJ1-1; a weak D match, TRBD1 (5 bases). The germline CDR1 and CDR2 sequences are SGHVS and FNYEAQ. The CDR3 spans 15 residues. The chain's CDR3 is CASSLSEGFGTEASF. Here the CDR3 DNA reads TGTGCCAGCAGCTTATCGGAGGGGTTCGGCACTGAAGCTTCCTTT.

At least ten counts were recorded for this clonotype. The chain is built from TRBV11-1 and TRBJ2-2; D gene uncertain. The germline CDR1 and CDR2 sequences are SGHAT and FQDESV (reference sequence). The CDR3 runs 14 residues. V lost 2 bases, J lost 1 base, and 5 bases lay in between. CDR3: CASSLNLNTGELFF. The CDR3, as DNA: TGTGCCAGCAGCTTAAACCTGAACACCGGGGAGCTGTTTTTT.

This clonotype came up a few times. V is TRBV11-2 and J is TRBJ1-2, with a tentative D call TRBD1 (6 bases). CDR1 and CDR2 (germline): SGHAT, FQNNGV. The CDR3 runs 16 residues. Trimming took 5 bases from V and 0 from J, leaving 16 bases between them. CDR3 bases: TGTGCCAGCAGCCAAGTAGGGGACATAACTAACTATGGCTACACCTTC. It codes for CASSQVGDITNYGYTF.

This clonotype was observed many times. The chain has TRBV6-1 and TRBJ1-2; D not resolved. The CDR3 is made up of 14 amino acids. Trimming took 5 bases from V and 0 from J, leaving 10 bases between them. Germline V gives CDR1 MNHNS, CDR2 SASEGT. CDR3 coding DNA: TGTGCCAGCAGTAGGGCAATAGCTAACTATGGCTACACCTTC. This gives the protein CASSRAIANYGYTF.

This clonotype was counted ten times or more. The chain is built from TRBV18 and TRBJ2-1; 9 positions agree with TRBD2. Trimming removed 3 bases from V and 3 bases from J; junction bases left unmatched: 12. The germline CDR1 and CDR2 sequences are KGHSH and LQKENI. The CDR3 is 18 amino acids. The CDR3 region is CASSPQSLAGDYYNEQFF. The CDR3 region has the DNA TGTGCCAGCTCACCCCAGTCCTTAGCGGGGGACTACTACAATGAGCAGTTCTTC.

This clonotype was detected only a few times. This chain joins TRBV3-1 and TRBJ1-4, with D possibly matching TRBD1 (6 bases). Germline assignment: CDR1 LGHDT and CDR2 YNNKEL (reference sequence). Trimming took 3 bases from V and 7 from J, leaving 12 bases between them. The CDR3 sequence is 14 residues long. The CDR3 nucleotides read TGTGCCAGCAGCCAGGGGGCGGGTATTGAAAAACTGTTTTTT. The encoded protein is CASSQGAGIEKLFF.

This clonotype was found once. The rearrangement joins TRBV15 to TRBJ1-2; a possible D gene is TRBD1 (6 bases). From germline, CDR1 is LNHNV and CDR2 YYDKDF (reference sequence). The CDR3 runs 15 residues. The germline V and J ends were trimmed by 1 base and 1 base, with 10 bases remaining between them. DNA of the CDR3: TGTGCCACCAGCAGAGGGACAGTTGATAACTATGGCTACACCTTC. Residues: CATSRGTVDNYGYTF.

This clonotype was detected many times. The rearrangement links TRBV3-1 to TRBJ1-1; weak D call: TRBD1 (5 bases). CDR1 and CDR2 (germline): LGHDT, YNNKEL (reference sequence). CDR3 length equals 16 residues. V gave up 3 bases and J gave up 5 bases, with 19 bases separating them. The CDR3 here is CASSHVVGAGGTEAFF. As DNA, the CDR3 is TGTGCCAGCAGCCACGTCGTAGGGGCGGGAGGGACTGAAGCTTTCTTT.

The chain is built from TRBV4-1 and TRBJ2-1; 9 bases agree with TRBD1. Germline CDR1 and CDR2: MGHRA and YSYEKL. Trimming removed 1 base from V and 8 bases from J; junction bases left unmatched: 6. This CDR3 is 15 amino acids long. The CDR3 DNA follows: TGCGCCAGCAGCCAAGGGTGGACAGGGGTGGATGAGCAGTTCTTC. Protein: CASSQGWTGVDEQFF.

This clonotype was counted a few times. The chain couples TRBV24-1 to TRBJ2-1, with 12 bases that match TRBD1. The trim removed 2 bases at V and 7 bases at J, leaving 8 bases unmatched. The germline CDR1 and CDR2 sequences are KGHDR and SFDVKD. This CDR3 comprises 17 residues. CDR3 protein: CATSDSPGQGASNEQFF. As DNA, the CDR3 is TGTGCCACCAGTGATTCCCCGGGACAGGGGGCATCGAATGAGCAGTTCTTC.

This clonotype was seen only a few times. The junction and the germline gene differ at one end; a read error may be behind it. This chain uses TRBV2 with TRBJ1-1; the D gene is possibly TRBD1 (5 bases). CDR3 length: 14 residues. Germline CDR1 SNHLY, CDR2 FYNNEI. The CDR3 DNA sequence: TGTGCCAGCAATGAACTGGGGGGGAACACTGAAGCTTTCTTT. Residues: CASNELGGNTEAFF.

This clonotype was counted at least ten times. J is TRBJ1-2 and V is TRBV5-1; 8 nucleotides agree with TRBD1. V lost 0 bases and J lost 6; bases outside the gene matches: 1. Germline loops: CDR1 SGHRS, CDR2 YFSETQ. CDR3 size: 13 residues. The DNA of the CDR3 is TGCGCCAGCAGCTTGGAGACAGGGGATGGCTACACCTTC. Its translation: CASSLETGDGYTF.

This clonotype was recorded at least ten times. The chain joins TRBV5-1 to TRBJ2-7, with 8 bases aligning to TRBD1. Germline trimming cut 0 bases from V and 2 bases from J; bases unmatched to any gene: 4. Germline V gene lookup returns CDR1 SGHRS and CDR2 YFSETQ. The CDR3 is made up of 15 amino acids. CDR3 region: CASSLDGQGTYEQYF. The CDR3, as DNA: TGCGCCAGCAGCTTGGACGGACAGGGAACCTACGAGCAGTACTTC.

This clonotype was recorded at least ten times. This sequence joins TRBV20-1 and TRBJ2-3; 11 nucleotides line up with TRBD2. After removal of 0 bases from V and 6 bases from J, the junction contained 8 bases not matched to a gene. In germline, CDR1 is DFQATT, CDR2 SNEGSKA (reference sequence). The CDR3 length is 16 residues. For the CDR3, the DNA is TGCAGTGCTAGAGATCTTTTGACTAGCGGGGATGATACGCAGTATTTT. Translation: CSARDLLTSGDDTQYF.

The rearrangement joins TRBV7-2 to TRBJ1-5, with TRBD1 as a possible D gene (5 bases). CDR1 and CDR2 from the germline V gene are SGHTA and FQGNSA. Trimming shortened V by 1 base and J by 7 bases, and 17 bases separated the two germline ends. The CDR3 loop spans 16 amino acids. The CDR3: CASSLVFSQGFQPQHF. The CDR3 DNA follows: TGTGCCAGCAGCTTAGTCTTTAGCCAGGGCTTCCAGCCCCAGCATTTT.

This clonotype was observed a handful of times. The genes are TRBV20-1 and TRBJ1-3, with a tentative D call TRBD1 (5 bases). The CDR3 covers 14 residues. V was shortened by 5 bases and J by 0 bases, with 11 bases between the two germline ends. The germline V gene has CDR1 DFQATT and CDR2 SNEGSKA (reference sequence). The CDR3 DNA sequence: TGCAGTGCTGTGGGACGGAACTCTGGAAACACCATATATTTT. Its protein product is CSAVGRNSGNTIYF.

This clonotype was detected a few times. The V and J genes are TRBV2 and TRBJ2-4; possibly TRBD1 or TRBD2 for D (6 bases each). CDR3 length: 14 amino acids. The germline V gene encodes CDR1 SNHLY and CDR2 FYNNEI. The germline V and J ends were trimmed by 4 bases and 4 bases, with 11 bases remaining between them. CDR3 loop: CASSVGGAKNIQYF. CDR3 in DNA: TGTGCCAGCAGTGTGGGGGGCGCTAAAAACATTCAGTACTTC.